The present T cell receptor beta chain was sequenced within a study of cytomegalovirus exposure and HLA in healthy donors. For the study at large: Earlier work reported 100 million or so unique TCR beta sequences from 180 million or so T cells. Study-level findings and limits: Analysis performed later showed TCR beta chains linked to HLA being more clonally expanded than equally common others.

This clone was counted a single time. Its antigen is not known. From germline, CDR1 is SGHAT and CDR2 FQNNGV. This CDR3 contains 15 residues. V lost 4 bases and J lost 3; bases outside the gene matches: 9. Use of 60 Vbeta and 13 Jbeta primers characterized the PCR. This table comes from immunoSEQ multiplex PCR, and its TCRdb copy is limited to in-frame clones, with some not included. Of some 150,000 clones listed, just over 75% are singletons. The rearrangement joins TRBV11-2 to TRBJ2-7; 7 bases map to TRBD2. The TCR sequence derives from a woman under 40 in good health and CMV-seropositive. Sequenced material: PBMCs. CDR3 coding DNA: TGTGCCAGCAGCTCACGACGGGGGGTTATCTACGAGCAGTACTTC. Translated: CASSSRRGVIYEQYF.